Below, one T cell receptor (beta chain) is given with its context. Its matching antigen is unknown. This specimen belongs to a study of T-cell reconstitution after alpha-beta-depleted transplantation in children. Overall study findings and caveats: Expanded graft clones numbering several hundred reportedly gave rise to alpha-beta T cells about two months after transplant. In some patients, recipient T cells and intrathymic progenitors surviving conditioning explained high day-60 diversity. Newly generated T cells supplied most T-cell counts and diversity one year post-transplant.

Unique molecular identifiers were incorporated during preparation of the TCRbeta library. MiXCR, run by TCRdb on the PCR reads, gives a single entry per CDR3 protein. The sample records roughly 420,000 distinct CDR3 sequences, roughly 15% being singletons. The ends lost 5 bases at V and 9 bases at J; junction bases unmatched: 10. Germline lookup yields CDR1 KGHSH and CDR2 LQKENI. This CDR3 comprises 14 residues. The chain is built from TRBV18 and TRBJ2-1; 7 bases match TRBD1. The sequence was obtained from a boy under two years old who had a stem cell transplant for Wiskott-Aldrich syndrome, so the T cells may come from the graft donor. The sequences come from PBMCs, mostly from graft donor cells, collected 360 days after TCRalphabeta/CD19-depleted stem cell transplant. The CDR3 is CASSSSPGQSEQFF. The CDR3 DNA reads as TGTGCCAGCTCAAGCTCTCCGGGACAGAGTGAGCAGTTCTTC.